The present entry profiles one T cell receptor beta chain with its context. This specimen belongs to a study of control samples from healthy donors and cancer patients. The germline gives CDR1 SGHAT, CDR2 FQNNGV. The V gene lost 0 bases and the J gene lost 2 bases, with 6 bases spanning the gap. CDR3 length: 14 amino acids. The data were produced by immunoSEQ multiplex PCR, yet TCRdb's version contains in-frame clones alone and is incomplete. The table shows approximately 130,000 clones, with about 90% occurring only once. Sample: blood. This sequence was found in a man aged 45-65 years in good health. The rearrangement uses TRBV11-2 and TRBJ2-3; D call uncertain. The CDR3 DNA reads as TGTGCCAGCAGCTTAGACAGCTTCACAGATACGCAGTATTTT. It yields the protein CASSLDSFTDTQYF.